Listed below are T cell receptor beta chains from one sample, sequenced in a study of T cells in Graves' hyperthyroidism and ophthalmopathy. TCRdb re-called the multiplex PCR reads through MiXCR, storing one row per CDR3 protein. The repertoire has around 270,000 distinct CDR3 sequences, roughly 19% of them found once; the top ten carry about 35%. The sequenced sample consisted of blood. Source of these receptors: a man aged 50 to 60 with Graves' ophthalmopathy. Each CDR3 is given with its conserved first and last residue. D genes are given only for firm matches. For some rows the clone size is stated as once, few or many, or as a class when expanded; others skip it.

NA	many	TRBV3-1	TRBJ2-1	CASSQDFYEQFF	TGTGCCAGCAGCCAAGACTTTTATGAGCAGTTCTTC
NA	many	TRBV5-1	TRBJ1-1	CASSLQDTANTEAFF	TGCGCCAGCAGCCTCCAGGACACTGCTAACACTGAAGCTTTCTTT
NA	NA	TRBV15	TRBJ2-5	CAASNGVGETQYF	TGTGCCGCCAGTAACGGGGTCGGAGAGACCCAGTACTTC
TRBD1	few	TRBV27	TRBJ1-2	CASSFITGVGGYTF	TGTGCCAGCAGTTTCATTACAGGGGTGGGTGGCTACACCTTC
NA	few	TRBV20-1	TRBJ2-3	CSASSEGGTRGDTQYF	TGCAGTGCTAGTTCGGAGGGGGGAACGCGGGGAGATACGCAGTATTTT
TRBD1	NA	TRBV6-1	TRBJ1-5	CASENPGQGASQPQHF	TGTGCCAGCGAAAACCCAGGACAGGGAGCCAGTCAGCCCCAGCATTTT
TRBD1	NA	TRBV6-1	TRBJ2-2	CASRPDRGSVNTGELFF	TGTGCCAGCAGACCCGACAGGGGGTCGGTGAACACCGGGGAGCTGTTTTTT
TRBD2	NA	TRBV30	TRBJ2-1	CAWRDEMAPRTSGRVGNEQFF	TGTGCCTGGAGAGACGAAATGGCCCCCAGGACTAGCGGGAGAGTGGGGAATGAGCAGTTCTTC
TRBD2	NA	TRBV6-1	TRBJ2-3	CASSLTGRRGDTQYF	TGTGCCAGCAGTTTAACCGGGAGGCGAGGAGATACGCAGTATTTT
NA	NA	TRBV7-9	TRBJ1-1	CASSQHQGTEAFF	TGTGCCAGCAGTCAACACCAGGGCACTGAAGCTTTCTTT
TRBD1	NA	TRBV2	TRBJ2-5	CASSERGLYQETQYF	TGTGCCAGCAGTGAGAGGGGGCTTTACCAAGAGACCCAGTACTTC
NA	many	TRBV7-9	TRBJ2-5	CASSLVVGDQETQYF	TGTGCCAGCAGCTTAGTGGTCGGAGACCAAGAGACCCAGTACTTC
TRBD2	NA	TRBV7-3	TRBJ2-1	CASSAASGGYNEQFF	TGTGCCAGCAGCGCTGCTAGCGGGGGGTACAATGAGCAGTTCTTC
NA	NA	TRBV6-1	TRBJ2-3	CASSRRVRTDTQYF	TGTGCCAGCAGTCGCCGGGTCCGCACAGATACGCAGTATTTT
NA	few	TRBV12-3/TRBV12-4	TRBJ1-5	CASSRTSISTQHF	TGTGCCAGCAGTCGAACATCAATCAGCACCCAGCATTTT
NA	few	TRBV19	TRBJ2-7	CASSIGQLNYEQYF	TGTGCCAGTAGTATCGGGCAACTTAACTACGAGCAGTACTTC
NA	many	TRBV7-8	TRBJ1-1	CASSGGTPGGTEAFF	TGTGCCAGCAGCGGCGGGACACCCGGAGGGACTGAAGCTTTCTTT
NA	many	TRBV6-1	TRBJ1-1	CASRQWTENTEAFF	TGTGCCAGCAGACAATGGACGGAGAACACTGAAGCTTTCTTT
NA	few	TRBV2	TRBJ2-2	CASSEALGSTGELFF	TGTGCCAGCAGTGAAGCACTAGGGAGCACCGGGGAGCTGTTTTTT
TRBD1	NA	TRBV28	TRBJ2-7	CASAGTGINYEQYF	TGTGCCAGCGCCGGGACAGGGATCAACTACGAGCAGTACTTC
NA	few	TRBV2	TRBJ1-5	CASRERQVQPQHF	TGTGCCAGCAGGGAACGACAGGTACAGCCCCAGCATTTT
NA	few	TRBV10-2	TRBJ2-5	CASSAAAQETQYF	TGCGCCAGCAGTGCGGCAGCCCAAGAGACCCAGTACTTC
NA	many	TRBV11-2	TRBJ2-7	CASSLGLTGSYEQYF	TGTGCCAGCAGCTTAGGGCTAACCGGCTCCTACGAGCAGTACTTC
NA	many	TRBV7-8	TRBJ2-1	CASSLALRSNEQFF	TGTGCCAGCAGCTTAGCGCTAAGGAGCAATGAGCAGTTCTTC
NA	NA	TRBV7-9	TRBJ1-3	CASSLNRELRTIYF	TGTGCCAGCAGCCTAAACCGGGAGCTACGCACCATATATTTT
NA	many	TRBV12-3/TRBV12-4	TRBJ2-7	CASSRDALSYEQYF	TGTGCCAGCAGCCGGGACGCACTTTCCTACGAGCAGTACTTC
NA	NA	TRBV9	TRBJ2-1	CASSPLGPSYNEQFF	TGTGCCAGCAGCCCCCTGGGACCCTCCTACAATGAGCAGTTCTTC
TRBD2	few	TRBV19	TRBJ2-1	CASRRLAGEGNEQFF	TGTGCCAGTAGGAGACTAGCGGGAGAAGGGAATGAGCAGTTCTTC